This T cell receptor beta chain comes out of a study of naive and memory T cell subsets. For blood and skin samples, reverse transcription used TCR alpha and beta constant primers. Amplification of ligated cDNA took four PCR rounds with SP2 and nested alpha and beta constant primers. TCRdb independently ran MiXCR on the 5' RACE reads; one entry per CDR3 protein. The sample includes 25,000 to 30,000 distinct CDR3 sequences, roughly 25% of them seen just once. The V and J ends lost 2 bases and 7 bases respectively, with 9 bases between them. In germline, CDR1 is SGHTA, CDR2 FQGNSA. CDR3 length: 13 amino acids. RNA was extracted from around 2.5 ml of whole blood of healthy adults. An oligonucleotide containing a UMI was ligated to the 3' end of TCR cDNA. Cells were not sorted; total RNA input targeted roughly 1 to 1,100 ng.

The origin of this receptor is a female donor in good health. This chain uses TRBV7-2 with TRBJ1-5; D is unclear. CDR3 residues: CASSLMMGQPQHF. DNA of the CDR3: TGTGCCAGCAGCTTAATGATGGGGCAGCCCCAGCATTTT.